Listed below are T cell receptor beta chains from one sample, sequenced in a study of T cell responses to AZD1222 COVID-19 vaccine. Profiling relied on immunoSEQ multiplex PCR, and the TCRdb table lists in-frame clones only, not all of them. Altogether some 94,000 clones are present, more than 80% being singletons, with the ten largest covering more than 9.5%. The specimen comprised peripheral blood, sampled on day 0 of AZD1222 vaccination. The receptors derive from an adult in good health. Each CDR3 is given with its conserved first and last residue. D genes are given only for firm matches. Clone size is stated in some rows and not others, as once, few, many or a class when expanded.

v_gene	j_gene	d_gene	abundance	CDR3aa	CDR3nt
TRBV7-9	TRBJ1-2	TRBD1	.	CASSGRTGYYGYTF	TGTGCCAGCAGCGGGAGGACAGGGTACTATGGCTACACCTTC
TRBV7-9	TRBJ1-5	TRBD1	.	CASSLVLGTGLRQPQHF	TGTGCCAGCAGCTTAGTGCTGGGGACAGGGCTACGGCAGCCCCAGCATTTT
TRBV7-9	TRBJ2-7	.	.	CASSPPSTGVPYEQYF	TGTGCCAGCAGCCCACCTAGTACGGGAGTTCCCTACGAGCAGTACTTC
TRBV3-1/TRBV3-2	TRBJ1-6	TRBD1	.	CASSHRGNYNSPLHF	TGTGCCAGCAGCCACAGGGGGAACTATAATTCACCCCTCCACTTT
TRBV28	TRBJ2-7	.	.	CASGVNLGEQYF	TGTGCCAGCGGAGTTAACTTGGGAGAGCAGTACTTC
TRBV10-3	TRBJ2-7	.	.	CASGGQAYEQYF	TGTGCCTCGGGGGGCCAGGCTTACGAGCAGTACTTC
TRBV11-2	TRBJ2-1	.	.	CASSSFRGPNNEQFF	TGTGCCAGCAGCTCATTCCGGGGGCCTAACAATGAGCAGTTCTTC
TRBV18	TRBJ1-6	.	.	CASSRDKGYSPLHF	TGTGCCAGCTCTCGGGACAAGGGATATTCACCCCTCCACTTT
TRBV6-5	TRBJ1-6	.	.	CASSYDSSYNSPLHF	TGTGCCAGCAGTTATGACAGCTCCTATAATTCACCCCTCCACTTT
TRBV9	TRBJ1-6	.	.	CASSAIQDPNSPLHF	TGTGCCAGCAGCGCCATACAGGACCCAAATTCACCCCTCCACTTT
TRBV7-3	TRBJ2-1	TRBD2	once	CASSSVAGGYNEQFF	TGTGCCAGCAGCTCAGTGGCGGGAGGCTACAATGAGCAGTTCTTC
TRBV3-1/TRBV3-2	TRBJ1-4	.	once	CASSRDGRNEKLFF	TGTGCCAGCAGCCGTGACGGACGTAATGAAAAACTGTTTTTT
TRBV18	TRBJ1-6	.	.	CASSPRGRVYNSPLHF	TGTGCCAGCTCACCCCGGGGACGGGTTTATAATTCACCCCTCCACTTT
TRBV7-9	TRBJ2-5	.	few	CASSLAGVAQYF	TGTGCCAGCAGCTTAGCGGGGGTAGCCCAGTACTTC
TRBV12-5	TRBJ1-1	.	.	CASGLVRGGLNTEAFF	TGTGCTAGTGGTTTGGTACGAGGGGGGTTGAACACTGAAGCTTTCTTT
TRBV5-1	TRBJ1-3	.	.	CASSFAQGAGNTIYF	TGCGCCAGCAGCTTCGCCCAGGGAGCTGGAAACACCATATATTTT
TRBV28	TRBJ1-4	.	.	CASSLSAPNEKLFF	TGTGCCAGCAGTTTATCGGCTCCTAATGAAAAACTGTTTTTT
TRBV5-1	TRBJ2-4	.	.	CASSLASEDIQYF	TGCGCCAGCAGCTTGGCATCTGAGGACATTCAGTACTTC
TRBV2	TRBJ2-5	TRBD2	.	CASSELSGSGEETQYF	TGTGCCAGCAGTGAACTTAGCGGGAGTGGGGAAGAGACCCAGTACTTC
TRBV14	TRBJ1-2	.	.	CASSQVEGWYYGYTF	TGTGCCAGCAGCCAAGTGGAGGGATGGTACTATGGCTACACCTTC
TRBV4-2	TRBJ2-1	.	.	CASSQDGTPSSYNEQFF	TGTGCCAGCAGCCAAGATGGTACTCCGAGCTCCTACAATGAGCAGTTCTTC
TRBV3-1/TRBV3-2	TRBJ2-3	.	.	CASSQGRLAPLYF	TGTGCCAGCAGCCAAGGGCGGCTAGCCCCGTTGTATTTT
TRBV6-5	TRBJ1-2	TRBD1	.	CASSYSRDSSYGYTF	TGTGCCAGCAGTTACTCTAGGGACAGTTCCTATGGCTACACCTTC
TRBV5-1	TRBJ2-5	.	.	CASSLEETQYF	TGCGCCAGCAGCTTGGAGGAGACCCAGTACTTC
TRBV7-9	TRBJ2-3	.	.	CASSLVSGMTDTQYF	TGTGCCAGCAGCTTAGTCTCGGGGATGACAGATACGCAGTATTTT
TRBV28	TRBJ2-1	.	.	CASNRVLVSYNEQFF	TGTGCCAGCAATAGGGTTCTTGTGTCGTACAATGAGCAGTTCTTC
TRBV6-5	TRBJ1-5	TRBD1	.	CASRGQGSNNQPQHF	TGTGCCAGCCGAGGACAGGGCAGCAACAATCAGCCCCAGCATTTT
TRBV28	TRBJ2-7	TRBD2	.	CASSTGTSGAYEQYF	TGTGCCAGCAGTACCGGGACTAGCGGAGCCTACGAGCAGTACTTC
TRBV11-2	TRBJ1-4	.	.	CASSLSGTATNEKLFF	TGTGCCAGCAGCTTGTCCGGGACTGCAACTAATGAAAAACTGTTTTTT
TRBV6-5	TRBJ1-5	.	once	CASGPFMANQPQHF	TGTGCCAGCGGTCCCTTCATGGCCAATCAGCCCCAGCATTTT
TRBV28	TRBJ1-5	TRBD1	.	CASTGTGFQPQHF	TGTGCCAGCACCGGGACAGGGTTTCAGCCCCAGCATTTT
TRBV5-1	TRBJ2-7	TRBD2	.	CASSSGSSYEQYF	TGCGCCAGCAGCAGCGGGAGTAGCTACGAGCAGTACTTC